Detailed here is one TCR beta chain. Original data processing: Researchers report that nucleated cell counts were estimated from reference gene primer amplification. The protocol was immunoSEQ multiplex PCR, while the TCRdb copy is restricted to in-frame clones and leaves out a portion. V, J and clone size are taken as reported in that table, and D and trimming were inferred from the DNA itself. The sample lists about 310,000 clones; around 87% were seen once. The CDR3 has 14 residues. V lost 6 bases and J lost 4; bases outside the gene matches: 8. Germline V gene sequence: CDR1 LNHDA, CDR2 SQIVND (reference sequence). The data are from a study of blood T cell repertoires in COVID-19.

The chain couples TRBV19 to TRBJ1-2, with 7 bases identical to TRBD1. The sequencing input was peripheral blood. This clonotype was sampled from a man aged 50-59 years with active or convalescent COVID-19. CDR3 sequence reads: CASRNRTGAYGYTF. In DNA form, the CDR3 reads TGTGCCAGTAGAAACAGGACAGGAGCCTATGGCTACACCTTC.